These 18 T cell receptor beta chains were all obtained from the same sample, sequenced in a study of shared clonotypes between healthy human individuals. Clones were read by immunoSEQ multiplex PCR, and TCRdb kept only the in-frame ones, dropping some. The sample records about half a million clones, approximately 84% being singletons. Material: PBMCs. These receptors were taken from a woman aged 40 to 50 in good health. Some clones in this sample may be carry-over from other donors' samples.

This chain connects TRBV13 to TRBJ2-3, with D hard to call. The CDR3 is 14 amino acids. Germline-derived CDR1 and CDR2 are PRHDT and FYEKMQ (reference sequence). V lost 3 bases to trimming and J lost 6 bases, with 13 bases between them. The CDR3 sequence: CASSLGRFSDTQYF. The CDR3 bases are TGTGCCAGCAGCTTGGGCAGGTTCTCGGATACGCAGTATTTT.

The chain is built from TRBV30 and TRBJ1-3, with D possibly matching TRBD1 (6 bases). CDR3 length equals 13 residues. Germline loops: CDR1 GTSNPN, CDR2 SVGIG (reference sequence). The germline V and J ends were trimmed by 5 bases and 1 base, with 9 bases remaining between them. The CDR3 here is CAWERGSGNTIYF. The CDR3 DNA reads as TGTGCCTGGGAGAGGGGGTCTGGAAACACCATATATTTT.

As concerns this clone: A far larger clone lies a single base away; this is likely a read error. The same CDR3 is also encoded by other DNA sequences in this sample. The rearrangement uses TRBV7-8 and TRBJ1-5, with 10 bases matching TRBD1. The CDR3 has 19 residues. The germline V gene encodes CDR1 SGHVS and CDR2 FQNEAQ. V shed 2 bases, J shed 3 bases, and the junction held 13 bases outside the gene matches. The CDR3 DNA reads as TGTGCCAGCAGCTTAAGGGAACTGACAGGGGGCTTCCCCAATCAGCCCCAGCATTTT. Its translation: CASSLRELTGGFPNQPQHF.

The chain combines TRBV2 with TRBJ2-3; D uncertain. The CDR3 loop spans 14 amino acids. V gave up 8 bases and J gave up 2 bases, with 14 bases separating them. Germline CDR1 and CDR2: SNHLY and FYNNEI. CDR3 in amino acids: CASRARLSTDTQYF. CDR3 bases: TGTGCCAGCCGGGCCAGACTTTCCACAGATACGCAGTATTTT.

The rearrangement links TRBV18 to TRBJ2-2; the match to TRBD2 covers 8 bases. Germline loops: CDR1 KGHSH, CDR2 LQKENI. This CDR3 has 17 amino acids. V trimming: 2 bases; J trimming: 1 base; junction bases outside the gene matches: 6. CDR3 loop: CASSPRTSRKNTGELFF. CDR3 DNA sequence: TGTGCCAGCTCACCAAGGACTAGCCGGAAGAACACCGGGGAGCTGTTTTTT.

The CDR3 DNA is TGTGCCAGCAGCCCCCCCCAGGGACCCTACGAGCAGTACTTC. Its translation is CASSPPQGPYEQYF. This rearrangement joins TRBV7-9 to TRBJ2-7; tentatively, D is TRBD1 or TRBD2 (5 bases each). The CDR3 runs 14 residues. V lost 5 bases to trimming and J lost 2 bases, with 13 bases between them. Germline V gene lookup returns CDR1 SEHNR and CDR2 FQNEAQ (reference sequence). Variable domain in full (rest from reference TRBV7-9 and TRBJ2-7): DTGVSQNPRHKITKRGQNVTFRCDPISEHNRLYWYRQTLGQGPEFLTYFQNEAQLEKSRLLSDRFSAERPKGSFSTLEIQRTEQGDSAMYLCASSPPQGPYEQYFGPGTRLTVT.

The rearrangement joins TRBV21-1 to TRBJ1-2. TRBV21-1 has pseudogene status. This CDR3 is 14 amino acids long. The CDR3 loop reads CASIDGPRCYGYTF. The DNA for the CDR3 is TGTGCCAGCATCGATGGACCGCGGTGCTATGGCTACACCTTC.

Comment on this clone: A far larger clone is off by one base, so a read error is likely. The V call is TRBV6-5, the J call TRBJ2-7, with 7 bases matching TRBD2. CDR3 length: 16 residues. Germline lookup yields CDR1 MNHEY and CDR2 SVGAGI. J was trimmed by 2 bases and V by 2 bases; bases with no gene match: 9. Here the CDR3 reads CASSYARTRGTYEQYF. CDR3 DNA sequence: TGTGCCAGCAGTTACGCACGGACTAGAGGTACCTACGAGCAGTACTTC.

The chain joins TRBV4-1 to TRBJ2-3; weak D call: TRBD1 (6 bases). V was clipped by 4 bases and J by 0 bases, with 14 bases between them. Germline V CDR1 and CDR2: MGHRA, YSYEKL. The CDR3 is 16 residues long. As DNA, the CDR3 is TGCGCCAGCAGCCCAGGGGCCCAGACTAGCACAGATACGCAGTATTTT. Protein product: CASSPGAQTSTDTQYF.

The chain recombines TRBV28 with TRBJ2-7, with D possibly matching TRBD1 (6 bases). Germline CDR1 reads MDHEN; CDR2 reads SYDVKM. The CDR3 has 13 residues. Trimming left V 5 bases short and J 3 bases short, with 11 bases between. Here the CDR3 reads CASSTGIFYEQYF. The CDR3 DNA reads as TGTGCCAGCAGTACAGGGATATTCTACGAGCAGTACTTC.

As for this clone: A far bigger clonotype differs at one base, so this is likely a read error. The CDR3, as DNA: TGTGCCAGCAGCTCGGGACAGGGTGGCAATCAGCCCCAGTATTTT. This codes for CASSSGQGGNQPQYF. The J gene is TRBJ1-5, the V gene TRBV5-6, with TRBD1 matching 9 bases. The J call may be incorrect, as the DNA end agrees better with TRBJ2-3. CDR1 and CDR2 (germline): SGHDT, YYEEEE. The CDR3 runs 15 residues.

This chain uses TRBV5-1 with TRBJ2-1; the match to TRBD2 covers 8 bases. J lost 9 bases, V lost 5 bases, and 10 bases had no gene match. The CDR3 is made up of 14 amino acids. Germline CDR1 SGHRS, CDR2 YFSETQ. For the CDR3, the DNA is TGCGCCAGCAGGTCGCAGGGACTAGTGGCTGAGCAGTTCTTC. Protein sequence: CASRSQGLVAEQFF.

This clone occurred a few times. The chain employs TRBV15 and TRBJ1-5; 7 bases agree with TRBD1. Germline CDR1 LNHNV, CDR2 YYDKDF (reference sequence). CDR3 size: 12 residues. Unmatched junction bases numbered 9, after V lost 6 bases and J lost 13 bases. CDR3 sequence: CATRQGSLPQHF. CDR3 in DNA: TGTGCCACCAGACAGGGGTCCCTCCCTCAGCATTTT. The full variable domain, rest sourced from reference TRBV15 and TRBJ1-5, is DAMVIQNPRYQVTQFGKPVTLSCSQTLNHNVMYWYQQKSSQAPKLLFHYYDKDFNNEADTPDNFQSRRPNTSFCFLDIRSPGLGDTAMYLCATRQGSLPQHFGDGTRLSIL.

Worth noting for this clone: Other DNA sequences from this sample encode an identical CDR3 as well. The chain uses TRBV18 and TRBJ2-7, with a weak D call TRBD1 (5 bases). Trimming stripped 0 bases from V and 4 bases from J, with 10 bases between. This CDR3 is 14 amino acids long. CDR1 and CDR2 (germline): KGHSH, LQKENI. CDR3 sequence (DNA): TGTGCCAGCTCACCACCGCGGACAACATACGAGCAGTACTTC. Amino acid sequence: CASSPPRTTYEQYF.

Notes on this clone: It differs at one base from a far larger clone, so likely a read error. The chain has TRBV5-1 and TRBJ1-3; D may be TRBD1 (6 bases). The CDR3 has 15 amino acids. Germline V lookup: CDR1 SGHRS, CDR2 YFSETQ. In DNA form, the CDR3 reads TGCGCCAGCAGCTTGATGTCCAGGGACACCGGGGAGATGTTTTTT. Its protein product is CASSLMSRDTGEMFF. The complete variable domain, with remaining parts taken from reference TRBV5-1 and TRBJ1-3, reads KAGVTQTPRYLIKTRGQQVTLSCSPISGHRSVSWYQQTPGQGLQFLFEYFSETQRNKGNFPGRFSGRQFSNSRSEMNVSTLELGDSALYLCASSLMSRDTGEMFFGEGSWLTVV.

The chain recombines TRBV10-3 with TRBJ1-1; 7 bases align to TRBD1. V lost 7 bases to trimming and J lost 3 bases; unmatched junction nucleotides: 5. The CDR3 extends over 13 amino acids. Germline CDR1 ENHRY, CDR2 SYGVKD. Here the CDR3 reads CAITGTAYTEAFF. CDR3 bases: TGTGCCATCACCGGGACAGCATACACTGAAGCTTTCTTT.

In its sample, this clone was seen a few times. The chain links TRBV5-1 to TRBJ1-1; possibly TRBD1 for D (6 bases). The germline V gene encodes CDR1 SGHRS and CDR2 YFSETQ. Trimming removed 5 bases at V and 2 bases at J, with 13 bases between. CDR3 size: 14 residues. The CDR3 nucleotides read TGCGCCAGCAGGACCGGGACACAAAACACTGAAGCTTTCTTT. Translation gives CASRTGTQNTEAFF. The full variable domain, rest sourced from reference TRBV5-1 and TRBJ1-1, is KAGVTQTPRYLIKTRGQQVTLSCSPISGHRSVSWYQQTPGQGLQFLFEYFSETQRNKGNFPGRFSGRQFSNSRSEMNVSTLELGDSALYLCASRTGTQNTEAFFGQGTRLTVV.

The chain couples TRBV9 to TRBJ1-5, with TRBD1 as a possible D gene (6 bases). CDR3 length: 14 amino acids. The germline V and J ends were trimmed by 0 bases and 2 bases, with 6 bases remaining between them. Germline CDR1 SGDLS, CDR2 YYNGEE. The CDR3 sequence is CASSVGQGNQPQHF. For the CDR3, the DNA is TGTGCCAGCAGCGTAGGACAGGGCAATCAGCCCCAGCATTTT.